The 7 T cell receptor beta chains below all came from one sample that was sequenced in a study of breast tumors, draining lymph nodes, adjacent tissues. TCRdb redid the calling of the multiplex PCR reads with MiXCR, one entry per CDR3 protein. Here the sample spans more than 20,000 distinct CDR3 sequences, almost 70% being singletons. The material sequenced was tumor-adjacent breast tissue. The receptor source for this set is a female donor with breast cancer. Some clones in this sample may be carry-over from other donors' samples.

By sample fraction, this clonotype is medium-sized. The CDR3 DNA is TGTGCCAGTAGTACCAGACAGGGGTATGGCTACACCTTC. It encodes CASSTRQGYGYTF. J is TRBJ1-2 and V is TRBV19; 8 bases are a match to TRBD1. Per germline, CDR1 LNHDA and CDR2 SQIVND (reference sequence). This CDR3 is built from 13 residues. With V trimmed by 4 bases and J by 5 bases, 3 bases remained unmatched. Supplemented by reference TRBV19 and TRBJ1-2, the full variable domain reads DGGITQSPKYLFRKEGQNVTLSCEQNLNHDAMYWYRQDPGQGLRLIYYSQIVNDFQKGDIAEGYSVSREKKESFPLTVTSAQKNPTAFYLCASSTRQGYGYTFGSGTRLTVV.

The chain uses TRBV12-3 or TRBV12-4 and TRBJ2-7; 8 nucleotides align to TRBD2. The CDR3 is 14 residues long. V trimming: 2 bases; J trimming: 0 bases; junction bases outside the gene matches: 0. The DNA of the CDR3 is TGTGCCAGCAGTTTACTAGCGGGCTCCTACGAGCAGTACTTC. Protein: CASSLLAGSYEQYF.

V gene TRBV2 combines with J gene TRBJ2-7; D gene unclear. Looked up from germline, CDR1 is SNHLY and CDR2 is FYNNEI. V lost 1 base and J 6 bases, leaving 10 bases between the germline ends. The CDR3 covers 13 residues. The CDR3 loop is CASSEVGPGEQYF. Written as DNA, the CDR3 is TGTGCCAGCAGTGAAGTTGGACCTGGCGAGCAGTACTTC.

The V gene is TRBV5-1, the J gene TRBJ1-6; weak D call: TRBD1 (5 bases). The V and J ends lost 0 bases and 9 bases respectively, with 13 bases between them. In germline, CDR1 is SGHRS, CDR2 YFSETQ. The CDR3 is 15 residues long. In DNA, the CDR3 is TGCGCCAGCAGCTTGGAGGGGAGGGGAACTTCACCCCTCCACTTT. This sequence encodes CASSLEGRGTSPLHF.

This rearrangement joins TRBV12-5 to TRBJ2-2, with 10 bases aligning to TRBD2. The germline V gene has CDR1 LGHNT and CDR2 FRNRAP. With 0 bases clipped from V and 3 bases from J, the junction kept 7 bases outside the gene matches. CDR3 size: 18 residues. In nucleotides, the CDR3 is TGTGCTAGTGGTTTGGTAAAAGTCAGCGGGAGGGACACCGGGGAGCTGTTTTTT. Translation gives CASGLVKVSGRDTGELFF.

This clonotype is deemed medium-sized (0.01 to 0.1%). The rearrangement links TRBV12-3 or TRBV12-4 to TRBJ1-2; D ambiguous. The CDR3 covers 14 residues. Trimming took off 7 bases at V and 3 bases at J, with 15 bases between the two ends. The chain's CDR3 is CASTPQSGDYGYTF. In DNA form, the CDR3 reads TGTGCCAGCACCCCTCAGTCGGGAGACTATGGCTACACCTTC.

The chain is built from TRBV7-2 and TRBJ1-5; 7 bases line up with TRBD1. Trimming at V came to 7 bases and at J to 1 base, leaving 1 base not matched to a gene. The germline V gene encodes CDR1 SGHTA and CDR2 FQGNSA. CDR3 length: 13 residues. CDR3 amino acids: CASTRGSNQPQHF. Here the CDR3 DNA reads TGTGCCAGCACCAGGGGGAGCAATCAGCCCCAGCATTTT. The full variable domain, in which reference TRBV7-2 and TRBJ1-5 provide the parts outside the CDR3, is GAGVSQSPSNKVTEKGKDVELRCDPISGHTALYWYRQSLGQGLEFLIYFQGNSAPDKSGLPSDRFSAERTGGSVSTLTIQRTQQEDSAVYLCASTRGSNQPQHFGDGTRLSIL.